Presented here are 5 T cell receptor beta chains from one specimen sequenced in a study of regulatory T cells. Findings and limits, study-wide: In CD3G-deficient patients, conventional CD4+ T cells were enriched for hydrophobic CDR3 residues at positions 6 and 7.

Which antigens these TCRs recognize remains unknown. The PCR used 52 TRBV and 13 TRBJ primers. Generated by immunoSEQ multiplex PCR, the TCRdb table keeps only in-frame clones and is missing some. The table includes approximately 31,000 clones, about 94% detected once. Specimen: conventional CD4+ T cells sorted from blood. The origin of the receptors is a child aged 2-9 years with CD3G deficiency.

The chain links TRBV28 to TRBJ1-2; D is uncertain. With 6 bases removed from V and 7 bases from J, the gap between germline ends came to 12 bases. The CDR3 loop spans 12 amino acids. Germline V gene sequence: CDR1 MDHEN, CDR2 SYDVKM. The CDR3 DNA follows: TGTGCCAGCAGAGGACTTCTACGTGGCTACACCTTC. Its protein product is CASRGLLRGYTF.

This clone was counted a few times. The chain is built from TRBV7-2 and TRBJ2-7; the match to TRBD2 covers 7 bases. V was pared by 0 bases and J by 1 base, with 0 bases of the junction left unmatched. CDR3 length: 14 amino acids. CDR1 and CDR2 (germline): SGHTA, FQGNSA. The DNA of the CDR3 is TGTGCCAGCAGCTTAGCGCGGGAGTCCTACGAGCAGTACTTC. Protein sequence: CASSLARESYEQYF.

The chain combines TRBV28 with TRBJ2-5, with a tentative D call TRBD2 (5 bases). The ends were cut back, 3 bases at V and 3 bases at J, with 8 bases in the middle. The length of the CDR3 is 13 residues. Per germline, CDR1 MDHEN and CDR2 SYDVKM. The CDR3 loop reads CASSFRRKETQYF. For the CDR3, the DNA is TGTGCCAGCAGTTTTAGGAGGAAAGAGACCCAGTACTTC. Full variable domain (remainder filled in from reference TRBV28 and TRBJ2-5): DVKVTQSSRYLVKRTGEKVFLECVQDMDHENMFWYRQDPGLGLRLIYFSYDVKMKEKGDIPEGYSVSREKKERFSLILESASTNQTSMYLCASSFRRKETQYFGPGTRLLVL.

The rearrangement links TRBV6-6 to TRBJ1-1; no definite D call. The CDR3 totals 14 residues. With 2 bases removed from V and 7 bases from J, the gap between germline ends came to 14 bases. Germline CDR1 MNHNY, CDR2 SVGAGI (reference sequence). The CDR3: CASSYQGRGSEAFF. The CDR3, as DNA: TGTGCCAGCAGTTACCAAGGACGGGGAAGTGAAGCTTTCTTT.

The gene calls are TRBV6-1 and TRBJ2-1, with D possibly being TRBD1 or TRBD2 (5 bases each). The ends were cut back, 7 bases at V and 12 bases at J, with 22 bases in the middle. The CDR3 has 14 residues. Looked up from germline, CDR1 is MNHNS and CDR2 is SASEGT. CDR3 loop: CASTPLGAGDGQFF. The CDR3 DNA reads TGTGCCAGCACCCCCCTCGGGGCCGGGGATGGGCAGTTCTTC.